This T cell receptor (beta chain) was captured in a study of OX40 agonist ivuxolimab in advanced cancers. This table comes from immunoSEQ multiplex PCR, and its TCRdb copy is limited to in-frame clones, with some not included. Seen here are over 75,000 clones, around 87% observed once, and the top ten hold approximately 4%. The CDR3 extends over 19 amino acids. The germline V gene has CDR1 LNHDA and CDR2 SQIVND (reference sequence). V lost 2 bases to trimming and J lost 0 bases; unmatched junction nucleotides: 11. The sequences come from CD4+ or CD8+ T cells sorted from blood, collected in a trial of the OX40 agonist ivuxolimab. The chain is built from TRBV19 and TRBJ2-1; TRBD2 aligns across 9 bases. This sequence originates from an adult with an advanced solid tumor such as melanoma, head and neck, liver or kidney cancer. Here the CDR3 DNA reads TGTGCCAGTAGTATAACCGAGACTAGCGGCTACCTCTCCTACAATGAGCAGTTCTTC. Amino acids: CASSITETSGYLSYNEQFF.